The rows below give T cell receptor beta chains drawn from one sample of a study of type 1 regulatory T cells. TCRdb used MiXCR to reprocess the reads, holding one entry per CDR3 protein. The sample yields 65,000 to 80,000 distinct CDR3 sequences, around 20% seen once. Their antigen targets remain unknown. Source material: cultured type 1 regulatory T (Tr1) cells, either the whole culture or a sorted fraction (not recorded which). Every receptor here comes from a human donor in good health. CDR3s include the opening cysteine and the closing phenylalanine or tryptophan. A D gene is named only where the DNA matches it firmly. Size tells how often a clone was seen (once, few, many) or the class of an expanded clone, and some rows leave it out.

size: -
V: TRBV15
D: -
J: TRBJ2-5
DNA: TGTGCCACCAGCAGAGATCGCGGCGTTTGGGGCCAGTACTTC
CDR3: CATSRDRGVWGQYF

size: many
V: TRBV15
D: -
J: TRBJ2-4
DNA: TGTGCCACCAGCAGAGGGAAAGGGAAAAACATTCAGTACTTC
CDR3: CATSRGKGKNIQYF

size: -
V: TRBV5-6
D: TRBD1
J: TRBJ1-1
DNA: TGTGCCAGCAGCTTGGCACAGGGGAGCACTGAAGCTTTCTTT
CDR3: CASSLAQGSTEAFF

size: few
V: TRBV20-1
D: -
J: TRBJ2-2
DNA: TGCAGTGCTAGTCCTTCACAGCGTACTATCGGCGGGGAGCTGTTTTTT
CDR3: CSASPSQRTIGGELFF

size: many
V: TRBV29-1
D: -
J: TRBJ2-7
DNA: TGCAGCGTTGGTAGCGGTTACGAGCAGTACTTC
CDR3: CSVGSGYEQYF

size: many
V: TRBV20-1
D: -
J: TRBJ2-7
DNA: TGCAGTTTTACTCGACCGGAGAACGAGCAGTACTTC
CDR3: CSFTRPENEQYF

size: once
V: TRBV10-3
D: -
J: TRBJ1-1
DNA: TGTGCCATCCGGGACATCGGAACTGAAGCTTTCTTT
CDR3: CAIRDIGTEAFF

size: few
V: TRBV20-1
D: -
J: TRBJ2-7
DNA: TGCAGTGCCATAGGTAGGAGCTCCTACGAGCAGTACTTC
CDR3: CSAIGRSSYEQYF

size: -
V: TRBV12-3/TRBV12-4
D: TRBD2
J: TRBJ2-1
DNA: TGTGCCAGCAGTTCCCTGGGAGGGAGGTACATCAATGAGCAGTTCTTC
CDR3: CASSSLGGRYINEQFF

size: few
V: TRBV10-3
D: -
J: TRBJ1-5
DNA: TGTGCCATCAGTGAAGGAGGGGATAATCAGCCCCAGCATTTT
CDR3: CAISEGGDNQPQHF

size: few
V: TRBV6-5
D: TRBD2
J: TRBJ2-1
DNA: TGTGCCAGCAGTTACAGTCTAGCGGGCGCGCCTGGGGGCAATGAGCAGTTCTTC
CDR3: CASSYSLAGAPGGNEQFF

size: -
V: TRBV3-1
D: TRBD1
J: TRBJ1-2
DNA: TGTGCCAACAGCCACAGGACAGGGGTGGGGACCTTC
CDR3: CANSHRTGVGTF

size: -
V: TRBV29-1
D: -
J: TRBJ2-1
DNA: TGCAGCGCCCGACTCAATATGAATGAGCAGTTCTTC
CDR3: CSARLNMNEQFF

size: few
V: TRBV5-1
D: -
J: TRBJ1-4
DNA: TGCGCCAGCAGCTCCAGGGTTAATGAAAAACTGTTTTTT
CDR3: CASSSRVNEKLFF

size: -
V: TRBV5-1
D: -
J: TRBJ2-2
DNA: TGCGCCAGCAGCTTGGCCTCCGGTGGGGGCACCGGGGAGCTGTTTTTT
CDR3: CASSLASGGGTGELFF

size: few
V: TRBV28
D: TRBD1
J: TRBJ1-6
DNA: TGTGCCAGCAGTCCTCGGGACAGGGATAATTCACCCCTCCACTTT
CDR3: CASSPRDRDNSPLHF

size: few
V: TRBV6-6
D: -
J: TRBJ1-1
DNA: TGTGCCAGCAGAAGACCAGGGCAGAACACTGAAGCTTTCTTT
CDR3: CASRRPGQNTEAFF

size: -
V: TRBV3-1
D: -
J: TRBJ2-3
DNA: TGTGCCAGCAGAATGGGAGGAAGCACAGATACGCAGTATTTT
CDR3: CASRMGGSTDTQYF

size: -
V: TRBV15
D: -
J: TRBJ2-7
DNA: TGTGCCACCAGCAGAGATCCTAGCGTCTACGAGCAGTACTTC
CDR3: CATSRDPSVYEQYF

size: -
V: TRBV30
D: -
J: TRBJ1-1
DNA: TGTGCCTGGAGTGTATTATTGAACACTGAAGCTTTCTTT
CDR3: CAWSVLLNTEAFF

size: -
V: TRBV20-1
D: TRBD1
J: TRBJ2-5
DNA: TGCAGTCCCCAAAGGGCAGGGGGAGAGACCCAGTACTTC
CDR3: CSPQRAGGETQYF

size: -
V: TRBV10-3
D: -
J: TRBJ2-1
DNA: TGTGCCATCACCTGGGGAGATAGCGGAAGGGATGAGCAGTTCTTC
CDR3: CAITWGDSGRDEQFF

size: few
V: TRBV20-1
D: TRBD1
J: TRBJ2-4
DNA: TGCAGTGTCCAGACAGGGGTGGGAAACATTCAGTACTTC
CDR3: CSVQTGVGNIQYF

size: many
V: TRBV12-3/TRBV12-4
D: TRBD1
J: TRBJ1-1
DNA: TGTGCCAGCAGTTTCATATCGGGACAGGGGTCTGGCACTGAAGCTTTCTTT
CDR3: CASSFISGQGSGTEAFF

size: -
V: TRBV20-1
D: -
J: TRBJ2-2
DNA: TGCAGTGCTAGAGAAAATAGCGGAACCGGGGAGCTGTTTTTT
CDR3: CSARENSGTGELFF

size: -
V: TRBV6-2/TRBV6-3
D: -
J: TRBJ1-1
DNA: TGTGCCAGCTGGGGGGTAGACACTGAAGCTTTCTTT
CDR3: CASWGVDTEAFF

size: -
V: TRBV29-1
D: -
J: TRBJ2-6
DNA: TGCAGTGTTGGGGATTCCGGGGCCAACGTCCTGACTTTC
CDR3: CSVGDSGANVLTF

size: -
V: TRBV10-3
D: -
J: TRBJ2-7
DNA: TGTGCCATACAGGCCCATTACGAGCAGTACTTC
CDR3: CAIQAHYEQYF

size: many
V: TRBV20-1
D: -
J: TRBJ1-2
DNA: TGCAGTGCTAGAGACGGGGGGCGTATCTATGGCTACACCTTC
CDR3: CSARDGGRIYGYTF

size: few
V: TRBV20-1
D: TRBD2
J: TRBJ2-7
DNA: TGCAGTGCTAGATTAGCGGGAGGGCCTGTGCAGTACTTC
CDR3: CSARLAGGPVQYF

size: -
V: TRBV7-8
D: TRBD1
J: TRBJ1-6
DNA: TGTGCCAGCAGGCAAGGGGGCCCCTATAATTCACCCCTCCACTTT
CDR3: CASRQGGPYNSPLHF

size: -
V: TRBV12-3/TRBV12-4
D: -
J: TRBJ2-7
DNA: TGTGCCAGCAACTCCGGCGATATAGACGGCTACGAGCAGTACTTC
CDR3: CASNSGDIDGYEQYF

size: -
V: TRBV6-5
D: -
J: TRBJ2-3
DNA: TGTGCCAGCAAGGTGGGCGGGAGCACAGATACGCAGTATTTT
CDR3: CASKVGGSTDTQYF

size: many
V: TRBV29-1
D: -
J: TRBJ1-2
DNA: TGCAGCGTTGAAAAAACAGGGAACTATGGCTACACCTTC
CDR3: CSVEKTGNYGYTF

size: few
V: TRBV20-1
D: -
J: TRBJ2-1
DNA: TGCAGTGCTAGAGATCGTCACCCCGCGCGCGCTGAGCAGTTCTTC
CDR3: CSARDRHPARAEQFF

size: -
V: TRBV20-1
D: TRBD2
J: TRBJ2-7
DNA: TGCAGTGCTAGAGACCCAGCGGGAGCGTACGAGCAGTACTTC
CDR3: CSARDPAGAYEQYF

size: many
V: TRBV29-1
D: -
J: TRBJ2-1
DNA: TGCAGCGCCGCACGATTTAGCTCCTACAATGAGCAGTTCTTC
CDR3: CSAARFSSYNEQFF

size: -
V: TRBV6-2/TRBV6-3
D: -
J: TRBJ1-1
DNA: TGTGCCAGCAGTCTAACAGGAGAAAACACTGAAGCTTTCTTT
CDR3: CASSLTGENTEAFF

size: few
V: TRBV20-1
D: -
J: TRBJ1-3
DNA: TGCAGTGCTAGAGGGCAGATGGTCTCTGGAAACACCATATATTTT
CDR3: CSARGQMVSGNTIYF

size: few
V: TRBV18
D: -
J: TRBJ2-5
DNA: TGTGCCAGCTCGCGCGAAATAGGGACACAAGAGACCCAGTACTTC
CDR3: CASSREIGTQETQYF

size: -
V: TRBV5-1
D: TRBD2
J: TRBJ2-7
DNA: TGCGCCAGCAGCGTAGAAACTAGCGGGAGCATCTACGAGCAGTACTTC
CDR3: CASSVETSGSIYEQYF

size: -
V: TRBV5-6
D: -
J: TRBJ2-7
DNA: TGTGCCAGCAGCATCAAGGGGGAGCAGTACTTC
CDR3: CASSIKGEQYF

size: -
V: TRBV6-6
D: -
J: TRBJ2-7
DNA: TGTGCCAGCAGTTACAAGGAATCAGGGTCAGGCTACGAGCAGTACTTC
CDR3: CASSYKESGSGYEQYF

size: many
V: TRBV20-1
D: -
J: TRBJ2-3
DNA: TGCAGTGCTAGGGATGGGGATGGGACAGATACGCAGTATTTT
CDR3: CSARDGDGTDTQYF

size: few
V: TRBV5-1
D: -
J: TRBJ2-1
DNA: TGCGCCAGCAGCAAGGACGGAGCGAGCTCCTACAATGAGCAGTTCTTC
CDR3: CASSKDGASSYNEQFF

size: -
V: TRBV5-1
D: -
J: TRBJ2-3
DNA: TGCGCCAGCAGCTCGAGGGGAGGTGGTGGAGATACGCAGTATTTT
CDR3: CASSSRGGGGDTQYF

size: few
V: TRBV5-1
D: -
J: TRBJ1-1
DNA: TGCGCCAGCAGCACCGGGGGGATACCGGCGGAAGCTTTCTTT
CDR3: CASSTGGIPAEAFF

size: -
V: TRBV15
D: TRBD2
J: TRBJ2-4
DNA: TGTGCCACCAGCAGAGAGGGACTAGCGGTAAACATTCAGTACTTC
CDR3: CATSREGLAVNIQYF

size: few
V: TRBV2
D: -
J: TRBJ1-1
DNA: TGTGCCAGCAGTGAAATCGGGGCCGGGAACACTGAAGCTTTCTTT
CDR3: CASSEIGAGNTEAFF

size: -
V: TRBV29-1
D: -
J: TRBJ2-1
DNA: TGCAGCGTTGAAGCTAAGGGTACAGGGACCGAGCAGTTCTTC
CDR3: CSVEAKGTGTEQFF

size: -
V: TRBV24-1
D: -
J: TRBJ2-5
DNA: TGTGCCACCAGTGATTTCGGTCGGCGGGAGACCCAGTACTTC
CDR3: CATSDFGRRETQYF

size: few
V: TRBV5-1
D: TRBD2
J: TRBJ2-3
DNA: TGCGCCAGCAGCTCCTTGACTAGCGGGAGGGCCACAGATACGCAGTATTTT
CDR3: CASSSLTSGRATDTQYF

size: -
V: TRBV12-3/TRBV12-4
D: -
J: TRBJ2-7
DNA: TGTGCCAGCAGTTTATCAGGGGCCGAGCAGTACTTC
CDR3: CASSLSGAEQYF

size: -
V: TRBV12-3/TRBV12-4
D: -
J: TRBJ2-1
DNA: TGTGCCAGCCGAGGGTTTGAGCAGTTCTTC
CDR3: CASRGFEQFF

size: -
V: TRBV6-5
D: -
J: TRBJ2-3
DNA: TGTGCCAGCAGTCCCCCGGACGGGGTTGGGCCGCAGTATTTT
CDR3: CASSPPDGVGPQYF

size: few
V: TRBV7-2
D: TRBD2
J: TRBJ2-3
DNA: TGTGCCAGCAGCCCAGGGGGACTAGCCCCCACAGATACGCAGTATTTT
CDR3: CASSPGGLAPTDTQYF

size: many
V: TRBV5-4
D: -
J: TRBJ2-7
DNA: TGTGCCAGCAGTTTAGCAGGGACCTACGAGCAGTACTTC
CDR3: CASSLAGTYEQYF